This TCR beta chain was sequenced for a study of T-cell reconstitution after alpha-beta-depleted transplantation in children (dated by TCRdb to the mid-2010s). Broadly, across the study: Using TCR repertoire profiling, the study quantitatively followed how T-cell immune reconstitution unfolded in children after TCRalphabeta/CD19-depleted allogeneic hematopoietic cell transplantation. Findings and caveats that apply to the study as a whole: Over the following months the frequencies of hyperexpanded clones went down, and after one year T-cell counts and TCRbeta diversity were mostly credited to newly produced T cells. Apparently early alphabetaT-cell count recovery about two months after transplant reportedly relied on only several hundred rapidly expanded clones derived from non-depleted graft cells. In some patients, the high TCRbeta diversity seen at day 60 was put down to recipient T cells and intrathymic progenitors that had survived conditioning.

Worth noting for this clonotype: The antigen it recognizes is unknown. Nothing much larger sits one base from this clone, and base qualities are not available.

According to the study, the label for this sample's treatment or condition signals: allogeneic hematopoietic cell transplantation with graft depleted of TCRalphabeta T cells and CD19 B cells. The children who served as transplant recipients had been given grafts of TCRalphabeta/CD19-depleted allogeneic hematopoietic cells. Library preparation employed PCR. Instrument used: Illumina HiSeq 2500. TCR libraries were prepared with molecular barcoding, using unique molecular identifiers to normalize TCRbeta repertoire quantification. TCRdb trimmed public reads at Q25 via fastp, called clones via MiXCR and kept in-frame beta chains. Under each unique CDR3 protein, matching rows form one entry showing the most common genes and DNA. This sample comprises roughly 670,000 distinct CDR3 sequences, roughly 14% of them detected only once. The top ten hold 0.79% of the sample. This sequence was found in a girl aged 2 to 9 with congenital amegakaryocytic thrombocytopenia, due to receive a stem cell transplant. The sample here was PBMCs, taken before TCRalphabeta/CD19-depleted stem cell transplant.

The nucleotide sequence reads as follows: TGCAGTGCCCCGGGCGGGAGTGGAGAGACCCAGTACTTC. This translates into CSAPGGSGETQYF. Recombination connected TRBV20-1 to TRBJ2-5; 7 central nucleotides agree with TRBD2. V is cut back by 6 bases and J by 4 bases, with 8 bases in the junction unmatched. CDR1 and CDR2 (DFQATT, SNEGSKA) derive from the germline V gene (reference sequence). Its CDR3 holds 13 amino acids, cysteine through phenylalanine. Left in the record is the CDR3 DNA by itself, 39 bases read in frame from the first base.